This TCR beta chain was documented in a study of blood T cell repertoires in COVID-19. Using immunoSEQ multiplex PCR, the repertoire was profiled, and TCRdb retains in-frame clones only, with some absent. The table has about 300,000 clones, just under 90% seen once. The CDR3 consists of 14 residues. The germline CDR1 and CDR2 sequences are MNHEY and SVGAGI. The V end was cut by 5 bases, the J end by 9 bases, with 18 bases between. The chain links TRBV6-5 to TRBJ2-3; D may be TRBD1 (6 bases). The sample taken for sequencing was peripheral blood. The TCR was taken from a woman in her fifties or sixties with COVID-19, enrolled during active disease. The CDR3 region is CASSTPGQSGTQYF. CDR3 sequence (DNA): TGTGCCAGCAGTACCCCGGGACAAAGTGGCACGCAGTATTTT.